Below, 14 T cell receptor beta chains from the same sample are listed, as sequenced in a study of Graves' ophthalmopathy and Graves' hyperthyroidism (dated by TCRdb to the late 2010s). These reads were obtained on an Illumina HiSeq 2000. For repertoire sequencing, the TCR beta CDR3 regions were amplified from RNA transcripts. A first-round RT-PCR used HTBI primers with the Qiagen OneStep RT-PCR kit, followed by a second-round multiplex PCR, size selection and purification. The raw public reads went through TCRdb reprocessing: fastp at Q25, MiXCR clone calling, in-frame beta chains kept. Every entry covers one CDR3 protein and lists the most common genes and DNA from its rows. The sample yields a few hundred thousand distinct CDR3 sequences; just under 40% were counted once. Approximately 4.1% of the sample comes from the top ten. The source material was peripheral blood or thyroid tissue (not recorded which). These receptors came from an adult man with Graves' hyperthyroidism.

This clonotype was observed at least ten times. The chain joins TRBV20-1 to TRBJ2-7; no firm D call. Germline loops: CDR1 DFQATT, CDR2 SNEGSKA (reference sequence). There are 12 residues in the CDR3. V was trimmed by 1 base and J by 4 bases, leaving 8 bases between them. CDR3 in DNA: TGCAGTGCTAGAGTGCTTCAATACGAGCAGTACTTC. This codes for CSARVLQYEQYF.

The sample holds many counts of this clonotype. CDR3 sequence: CSARSAHLGGTNEKLFF. DNA for the CDR3: TGCAGTGCTAGATCAGCCCACTTGGGGGGAACTAATGAAAAACTGTTTTTT. The V call is TRBV20-1, the J call TRBJ1-4, with D possibly TRBD1 on 5 matching bases. There are 17 residues in the CDR3. Trimming took off 2 bases at V and 1 base at J, with 17 bases between the two ends. Germline CDR1 is DFQATT and CDR2 is SNEGSKA (reference sequence).

This clonotype appeared a single time. The gene calls are TRBV7-9 and TRBJ2-7; 12 nucleotides line up with TRBD2. Germline assignment: CDR1 SEHNR and CDR2 FQNEAQ (reference sequence). CDR3 length: 17 residues. J was trimmed by 7 bases and V by 0 bases; bases with no gene match: 10. The CDR3 coding sequence is TGTGCCAGCAGCTTAGCGCGCGCTAGCGGGAGGGCCAATGAGCAGTACTTC. Translated: CASSLARASGRANEQYF.

This clonotype was observed a few times. The chain links TRBV7-9 to TRBJ2-7; 9 bases map to TRBD1. The germline V gene has CDR1 SEHNR and CDR2 FQNEAQ (reference sequence). This CDR3 contains 16 residues. J lost 5 bases, V lost 5 bases, and 13 bases had no gene match. The CDR3: CASSLIGTGTWNEQYF. The CDR3 DNA reads TGTGCCAGCAGCCTTATTGGGACAGGGACTTGGAACGAGCAGTACTTC. Using reference TRBV7-9 and TRBJ2-7 for the parts outside the CDR3, the full variable domain is DTGVSQNPRHKITKRGQNVTFRCDPISEHNRLYWYRQTLGQGPEFLTYFQNEAQLEKSRLLSDRFSAERPKGSFSTLEIQRTEQGDSAMYLCASSLIGTGTWNEQYFGPGTRLTVT.

This chain links TRBV7-9 with TRBJ2-5; D is ambiguous. Trimming took 6 bases from V and 4 from J, leaving 15 bases between them. This CDR3 has 14 residues. Looked up from germline, CDR1 is SEHNR and CDR2 is FQNEAQ (reference sequence). CDR3 loop: CASSYSVRGETQYF. The CDR3 region has the DNA TGTGCCAGCAGTTACTCGGTTCGAGGAGAGACCCAGTACTTC.

The J gene is TRBJ2-7, the V gene TRBV13, with 14 bases fitting TRBD2. The germline gives CDR1 PRHDT, CDR2 FYEKMQ (reference sequence). Trimming cost V 1 base and J 2 bases; bases outside gene matches: 7. This CDR3 comprises 18 residues. The CDR3 DNA is TGTGCCAGCAGCTTAGAGGGGACTAGCGGGAGAACGGCCTACGAGCAGTACTTC. It is translated as CASSLEGTSGRTAYEQYF. Variable domain in full (rest from reference TRBV13 and TRBJ2-7): AAGVIQSPRHLIKEKRETATLKCYPIPRHDTVYWYQQGPGQDPQFLISFYEKMQSDKGSIPDRFSAQQFSDYHSELNMSSLELGDSALYFCASSLEGTSGRTAYEQYFGPGTRLTVT.

This clonotype has a count of ten or more. The genes are TRBV12-3 or TRBV12-4 and TRBJ1-5; D is unresolved. This CDR3 contains 15 residues. The V and J ends lost 4 bases and 0 bases respectively, with 10 bases between them. The CDR3 coding sequence is TGTGCCAGCAGTTCTAGGGAAGATAGCAATCAGCCCCAGCATTTT. It encodes CASSSREDSNQPQHF.

This clonotype was picked up many times. The chain joins TRBV15 to TRBJ1-4; D gene ambiguous. Trimming took off 0 bases at V and 6 bases at J, with 11 bases between the two ends. CDR1 is LNHNV, CDR2 YYDKDF, per germline (reference sequence). This CDR3 contains 15 residues. This CDR3 reads CATSRDAAADEKLFF. The DNA for the CDR3 is TGTGCCACCAGCAGAGATGCGGCAGCAGATGAAAAACTGTTTTTT.

This clonotype was seen a handful of times. The genes are TRBV7-2 and TRBJ2-7; weak D call: TRBD1 (5 bases). Per the germline V gene, CDR1 is SGHTA and CDR2 is FQGNSA. Trimming left V 5 bases short and J 4 bases short, with 12 bases between. The CDR3 covers 13 residues. The chain's CDR3 is CASSRPQGYEQYF. In DNA, the CDR3 is TGTGCCAGCAGCCGCCCCCAGGGATACGAGCAGTACTTC.

In its sample, this clonotype was seen once. The chain links TRBV30 to TRBJ1-5, with D unclear. CDR3 length: 13 residues. Germline CDR1 GTSNPN, CDR2 SVGIG (reference sequence). V lost 6 bases and J 2 bases, leaving 11 bases between the germline ends. The CDR3 sequence is CACGLRRNQPQHF. In DNA, the CDR3 is TGTGCCTGCGGCCTTAGACGCAATCAGCCCCAGCATTTT.

This clonotype has a count of ten or more. This sequence joins TRBV4-1 and TRBJ2-7; TRBD2 matches 9 bases. Germline V gene lookup returns CDR1 MGHRA and CDR2 YSYEKL. The J segment lost 2 bases and the V segment lost 3 bases, leaving 8 bases of the junction unmatched. CDR3 length: 16 amino acids. The CDR3 nucleotides are TGCGCCAGCAGCCAGTTGACTAGCGGCTCTCCCTACGAGCAGTACTTC. Protein: CASSQLTSGSPYEQYF.

This clonotype has at least ten counts. The V call is TRBV28, the J call TRBJ2-5; no clear D gene. V dropped 3 bases and J dropped 4 bases, with 9 bases sitting between them. This CDR3 region has 13 residues. Germline CDR1 reads MDHEN; CDR2 reads SYDVKM. The chain's CDR3 is CASSFGLGETQYF. CDR3 sequence (DNA): TGTGCCAGCAGTTTTGGGTTGGGAGAGACCCAGTACTTC.

With regard to this clonotype: Since a much larger clone is just one base distant, this may be a read error. This chain's CDR3 is CASSTRQGSGANVLTF. CDR3 DNA: TGTGCCAGTAGTACCCGACAGGGTTCTGGGGCCAACGTCCTGACTTTC. The genes are TRBV19 and TRBJ2-6, with TRBD1 matching 7 bases. CDR1 and CDR2 (germline): LNHDA, SQIVND (reference sequence). Losses at the gene ends were 4 bases for V and 1 base for J; bases not matched to a gene: 4. The CDR3 covers 16 residues.

In its sample, this clonotype was seen a few times. This may come from a read error, since a much larger clone is one base off. V is TRBV11-1 and J is TRBJ2-7; 8 positions agree with TRBD2. The CDR3 is 15 amino acids. V dropped 1 base and J dropped 3; count of bases not matched to a gene: 5. Germline assignment: CDR1 SGHAT and CDR2 FQDESV (reference sequence). The CDR3 bases are TGTGCCAGCAGCTTAGGGGGACTAGGACTCTACGAGCAGTACTTC. Its protein is CASSLGGLGLYEQYF. The variable domain in full, completed from reference TRBV11-1 and TRBJ2-7, reads EAEVAQSPRYKITEKSQAVAFWCDPISGHATLYWYRQILGQGPELLVQFQDESVVDDSQLPKDRFSAERLKGVDSTLKIQPAELGDSAMYLCASSLGGLGLYEQYFGPGTRLTVT.